This T cell receptor beta chain was recorded in a study of CD8 T cells in ankylosing spondylitis. Study results and caveats: It appeared that ankylosing spondylitis blood was characterized by a TCR beta motif of roughly 8 highly homologous variants. Some motif variants had been reported before (in reactive arthritis synovial fluid and blood).

J lost 4 bases, V lost 6 bases, and 7 bases had no gene match. CDR1 and CDR2 (germline): SEHNR, FQNEAQ (reference sequence). There are 15 residues in the CDR3. Quantitative 5'-RACE with molecular barcodes was used to make the TCR beta libraries. Each CDR3 protein is one row after TCRdb ran MiXCR on the 5' RACE reads. The table records a few hundred thousand distinct CDR3 sequences, 10% to 15% of them present only once. As concerns this clonotype: What it binds is unknown.

The sequenced material came from blood, either unsorted or a sorted T cell fraction (not recorded which). The V gene is TRBV7-9, the J gene TRBJ2-1, with 9 bases lining up with TRBD2. The sequence was collected from a male donor with ankylosing spondylitis. The CDR3: CASSPGLAFYNEQFF. CDR3 DNA sequence: TGTGCCAGCAGTCCGGGACTAGCATTTTACAATGAGCAGTTCTTC.